This section outlines one T cell receptor beta chain sequence together with its context. Its target is not known. Germline V gene data show CDR1 as MNHEY and CDR2 as SMNVEV (reference sequence). V lost 0 bases and J lost 2, with 22 bases in between. The length of the CDR3 is 19 residues. The data belong to a study of Tregs in tolerant kidney transplant recipients. Using immunoSEQ multiplex PCR, the repertoire was profiled, and TCRdb retains in-frame clones only, with some absent. The table includes fewer than 150,000 clones, about 90% detected once. Study-wide results and limits: Biological reproducibility was not directly addressed, but technical replication error appeared minimal. Activated donor B cell expansion appeared to reveal the most relevant donor-specific TCRbeta repertoire. Validation in larger populations is needed because few patients were studied.

Thawed PBMCs were FACS-sorted into unstimulated CD4+CD25+CD127- regulatory T cells, CD4+CD25- non-regulatory cells, CD4 and CD8 cells. The genes are TRBV27 and TRBJ2-5; perhaps D is TRBD1 or TRBD2 (7 bases each). The sample comprised CD4+ T cells from blood. The receptor was isolated from a human donor in good health. The CDR3 sequence is CASSLSMGGIRTGQETQYF. The CDR3 nucleotides are TGTGCCAGCAGTTTATCGATGGGGGGGATTCGGACAGGTCAAGAGACCCAGTACTTC.